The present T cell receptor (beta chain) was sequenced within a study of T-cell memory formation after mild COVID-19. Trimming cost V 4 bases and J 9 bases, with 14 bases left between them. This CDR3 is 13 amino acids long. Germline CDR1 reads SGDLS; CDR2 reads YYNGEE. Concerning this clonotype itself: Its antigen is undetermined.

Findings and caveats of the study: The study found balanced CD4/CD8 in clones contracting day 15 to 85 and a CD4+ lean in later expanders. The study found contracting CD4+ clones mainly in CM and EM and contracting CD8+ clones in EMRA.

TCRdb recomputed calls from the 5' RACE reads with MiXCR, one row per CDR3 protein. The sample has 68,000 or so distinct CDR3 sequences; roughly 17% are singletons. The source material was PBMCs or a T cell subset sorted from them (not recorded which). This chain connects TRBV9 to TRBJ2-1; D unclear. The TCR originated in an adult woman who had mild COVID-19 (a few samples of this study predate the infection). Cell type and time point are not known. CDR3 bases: TGTGCCAGCAGCCCGAGCTATATGGCTGAGCAGTTCTTC. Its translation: CASSPSYMAEQFF.